The 21 T cell receptor beta chains below come from one sample, sequenced in a study of T cells after yellow fever vaccination. MiXCR was run by TCRdb on the 5' RACE reads, yielding one entry per CDR3 protein. The top ten clones hold roughly 18% of a sample with about 340,000 distinct CDR3 sequences, about 9.5% of them seen once. This specimen consisted of PBMCs, obtained on the day of the first yellow fever vaccination. The receptors shown here come from a man aged 18 to 30 who received the YFV17D yellow fever vaccine.

This clonotype occurred many times. The V and J genes are TRBV18 and TRBJ2-7; no clear D gene. V lost 1 base to trimming and J lost 0 bases, with 10 bases between them. The length of the CDR3 is 15 residues. Germline V CDR1 and CDR2: KGHSH, LQKENI. CDR3 DNA sequence: TGTGCCAGCTCACCACGGGCGGCTAGCTCCTACGAGCAGTACGTC. As protein: CASSPRAASSYEQYV.

This clonotype showed up just a few times. The V and J genes are TRBV9 and TRBJ1-1; perhaps TRBD1 as D (5 bases). Germline V gives CDR1 SGDLS, CDR2 YYNGEE. The CDR3 spans 15 residues. Trimming pared 4 bases from V and 3 bases from J, leaving 16 bases between. This CDR3 is CASSPRGSGDTEAFF. The CDR3 coding sequence is TGTGCCAGCAGCCCCCGGGGGTCCGGAGACACTGAAGCTTTCTTT.

This clonotype was recorded many times. V gene TRBV12-3 or TRBV12-4 combines with J gene TRBJ2-2; 7 nucleotides agree with TRBD2. The CDR3 has 14 residues. Trimming at V came to 5 bases and at J to 6 bases, leaving 6 bases not matched to a gene. CDR3 sequence: CASSPPGGAGELFF. The CDR3 DNA sequence: TGTGCCAGCAGTCCCCCGGGGGGAGCCGGGGAGCTGTTTTTT.

This clonotype showed up just a few times. The V gene is TRBV20-1, the J gene TRBJ2-5, with 9 bases fitting TRBD2. The CDR3 totals 16 residues. After removal of 0 bases from V and 5 bases from J, the junction contained 10 bases not matched to a gene. The germline CDR1 and CDR2 sequences are DFQATT and SNEGSKA (reference sequence). CDR3 residues: CSARDPAGGPEETQYF. DNA of the CDR3: TGCAGTGCTAGAGATCCGGCGGGGGGGCCGGAGGAGACCCAGTACTTC.

The rearrangement uses TRBV25-1 and TRBJ1-6; D is ambiguous. V was clipped by 1 base and J by 3 bases, with 7 bases between them. Per the germline V gene, CDR1 is MGHDK and CDR2 is SYGVNS. This CDR3 spans 15 amino acids. For the CDR3, the DNA is TGTGCCAGCAGTGAATCTGGACTCTATAATTCACCCCTCCACTTT. Amino acids: CASSESGLYNSPLHF. The full variable domain, with the rest looked up from reference TRBV25-1 and TRBJ1-6, is EADIYQTPRYLVIGTGKKITLECSQTMGHDKMYWYQQDPGMELHLIHYSYGVNSTEKGDLSSESTVSRIRTEHFPLTLESARPSHTSQYLCASSESGLYNSPLHFGNGTRLTVT.

The table lists this clonotype with a few counts. V gene TRBV5-1 combines with J gene TRBJ2-7; D unresolved. V was shortened by 7 bases and J by 5 bases, with 16 bases between the two germline ends. The CDR3 is made up of 13 amino acids. The germline V gene has CDR1 SGHRS and CDR2 YFSETQ. DNA for the CDR3: TGCGCCAGCGCCCTGGACCCTATGAACGAGCAGTACTTC. Encoded protein: CASALDPMNEQYF.

The chain recombines TRBV6-1 with TRBJ2-5, with 7 bases matching TRBD1. Losses at the gene ends were 7 bases for V and 3 bases for J; bases not matched to a gene: 2. The germline gives CDR1 MNHNS, CDR2 SASEGT. The CDR3 is 12 residues long. The CDR3 loop reads CASMGQKETQYF. DNA of the CDR3: TGTGCCAGCATGGGACAGAAAGAGACCCAGTACTTC.

This clonotype was detected ten times or more. V gene TRBV10-3 combines with J gene TRBJ2-2; possible D gene TRBD2, 6 bases. The CDR3 is 14 amino acids. Looked up from germline, CDR1 is ENHRY and CDR2 is SYGVKD. V dropped 11 bases and J dropped 4 bases, with 17 bases sitting between them. CDR3 nucleotide sequence: TGTGCCTCCTCCGGGACTGAACGCACCGGGGAGCTGTTTTTT. Protein sequence: CASSGTERTGELFF.

The chain carries TRBV19 and TRBJ1-6; D gene ambiguous. V lost 1 base and J lost 5, with 6 bases in between. This CDR3 has 14 residues. Per the germline V gene, CDR1 is LNHDA and CDR2 is SQIVND (reference sequence). CDR3 sequence: CASSIGNHNSPLHF. CDR3 DNA sequence: TGTGCCAGTAGTATAGGCAATCATAATTCACCCCTCCACTTT.

The chain is built from TRBV9 and TRBJ2-2; no definite D call. Germline lookup yields CDR1 SGDLS and CDR2 YYNGEE. Trimming cost V 4 bases and J 0 bases, with 10 bases left between them. This CDR3 is 15 amino acids long. CDR3 amino acids: CASSPEDANTGELFF. As DNA, the CDR3 is TGTGCCAGCAGCCCTGAGGATGCGAACACCGGGGAGCTGTTTTTT.

This clonotype occurred many times. The V gene is TRBV3-1, the J gene TRBJ2-2; possible D gene TRBD1, 5 bases. CDR1 and CDR2 (germline): LGHDT, YNNKEL (reference sequence). V dropped 1 base and J dropped 4 bases, with 13 bases sitting between them. This CDR3 has 16 residues. The CDR3 region has the DNA TGTGCCAGCAGCCAAGTTCAGGGCGTGATCACCGGGGAGCTGTTTTTT. Translating gives CASSQVQGVITGELFF.

The sample holds a few counts of this clonotype. V gene TRBV6-1 combines with J gene TRBJ1-2; the D is unclear. CDR3 length: 13 residues. Deletions cut 6 bases from V and 8 bases from J, with 16 bases between. CDR1 MNHNS and CDR2 SASEGT come from the germline V gene. CDR3 amino acids: CASSTLGIGGYTF. The DNA for the CDR3 is TGTGCCAGCAGCACGCTCGGGATCGGGGGCTACACCTTC.

This clonotype was seen a handful of times. CDR3 sequence: CASSQGIAADTQYF. The CDR3 bases are TGCGCCAGCAGCCAAGGGATTGCGGCAGATACGCAGTATTTT. The rearrangement links TRBV4-1 to TRBJ2-3; D gene unclear. Germline lookup yields CDR1 MGHRA and CDR2 YSYEKL. The CDR3 is 14 residues long. With 1 base removed from V and 4 bases from J, the gap between germline ends came to 9 bases.

In its sample, this clonotype was seen many times. The J gene is TRBJ1-1, the V gene TRBV2; 7 positions match TRBD1. The V gene end was trimmed by 4 bases and the J gene end by 1 base; junction bases not matched to a gene: 3. CDR3 length: 14 amino acids. The germline CDR1 and CDR2 sequences are SNHLY and FYNNEI. The CDR3 spells CASSVEGANTEAFF. The CDR3 coding sequence is TGTGCCAGCAGTGTTGAGGGGGCGAACACTGAAGCTTTCTTT.

V is TRBV19 and J is TRBJ1-2, with D perhaps TRBD1 (6 bases). There are 15 residues in the CDR3. Trimming stripped 5 bases from V and 5 bases from J, with 18 bases between. Germline V CDR1 and CDR2: LNHDA, SQIVND (reference sequence). The CDR3 nucleotides read TGTGCCAGTAGTGAGACGTCGGGGGGGCCATATGGCTACACCTTC. Residues: CASSETSGGPYGYTF.

This clonotype was counted a few times. V is TRBV11-2 and J is TRBJ2-7; 8 bases are shared with TRBD1. V was pared by 5 bases and J by 3 bases, with 9 bases of the junction left unmatched. The CDR3 extends over 15 amino acids. Per the germline V gene, CDR1 is SGHAT and CDR2 is FQNNGV. CDR3 sequence reads: CASSELITGGYEQYF. The CDR3 DNA sequence: TGTGCCAGCAGCGAACTAATAACAGGGGGCTACGAGCAGTACTTC.

This clonotype was counted a few times. The chain has TRBV5-4 and TRBJ2-7, with 7 bases that match TRBD2. V shed 7 bases and J 3 bases; nucleotides not matched to a gene: 7. The CDR3 is made up of 13 amino acids. Germline V gene sequence: CDR1 SGHNT, CDR2 YYREEE (reference sequence). In DNA form, the CDR3 reads TGTGCCAGCTCTGTGGGGGGGGACTACGAGCAGTACTTC. As protein: CASSVGGDYEQYF.

J is TRBJ2-1 and V is TRBV5-1; D possibly corresponds to TRBD2 (6 bases). V was shortened by 1 base and J by 14 bases, with 19 bases between the two germline ends. The CDR3 totals 14 residues. Germline values: CDR1 SGHRS, CDR2 YFSETQ. The CDR3 region is CASSLYSGTPIEFF. The CDR3 DNA sequence: TGCGCCAGCAGCTTGTACTCCGGGACTCCCATTGAGTTCTTC.

The sample holds a few counts of this clonotype. The rearrangement joins TRBV9 to TRBJ2-1, with a weak D call TRBD2 (6 bases). V was pared by 3 bases and J by 4 bases, with 17 bases between. CDR1 is SGDLS and CDR2 is YYNGEE in the germline V gene. CDR3 length equals 16 residues. The CDR3 sequence is CASSGGERGAYNEQFF. CDR3 bases: TGTGCCAGCAGCGGGGGGGAGAGGGGCGCTTACAATGAGCAGTTCTTC.

This clonotype was observed many times. This chain joins TRBV5-1 and TRBJ2-3; no reliable D call. Trimming shortened V by 0 bases and J by 1 base, and 6 bases separated the two germline ends. The germline gives CDR1 SGHRS, CDR2 YFSETQ. This CDR3 is built from 14 residues. The CDR3 here is CASSLGVGTDTQYF. CDR3 DNA sequence: TGCGCCAGCAGCTTGGGGGTCGGCACAGATACGCAGTATTTT.

This clonotype was seen ten or more times. This chain joins TRBV5-1 and TRBJ1-6, with D tentatively TRBD1 (5 bases). Germline CDR1 SGHRS, CDR2 YFSETQ. This CDR3 contains 19 residues. Trimming removed 4 bases from V and 3 bases from J, with 23 bases in between. DNA of the CDR3: TGCGCCAGCAGCATAACACCCCATACAGGAGAAAGCTATAATTCACCCCTCCACTTT. Protein product: CASSITPHTGESYNSPLHF. The full variable domain, its missing parts supplied by reference TRBV5-1 and TRBJ1-6, is KAGVTQTPRYLIKTRGQQVTLSCSPISGHRSVSWYQQTPGQGLQFLFEYFSETQRNKGNFPGRFSGRQFSNSRSEMNVSTLELGDSALYLCASSITPHTGESYNSPLHFGNGTRLTVT.